The 4 T cell receptor beta chains below come from one sample, sequenced in a study of cytomegalovirus exposure and HLA in healthy donors. Libraries were prepared by immunoSEQ multiplex PCR; TCRdb keeps only in-frame clonotypes and omits some of them. The sample has about 150,000 clones; nearly 90% are singletons. The sample taken for sequencing was PBMCs. Every receptor here comes from a woman aged 18-29 years in good health and CMV-seropositive.

The chain uses TRBV5-1 and TRBJ1-5, with D perhaps TRBD1 (6 bases). CDR1 and CDR2 (germline): SGHRS, YFSETQ. V lost 9 bases and J lost 5, with 21 bases in between. The CDR3 length is 15 residues. The DNA of the CDR3 is TGCGCCACCGCGACCCCAGGGGAGCTTGATCAGCCCCAGCATTTT. Its protein is CATATPGELDQPQHF.

The V call is TRBV5-8, the J call TRBJ1-2, with 9 bases matching TRBD1. Germline V CDR1 and CDR2: SGHTS, YDEGEE. The CDR3 contains 14 residues. The J segment lost 5 bases and the V segment lost 1 base, leaving 3 bases of the junction unmatched. The DNA of the CDR3 is TGTGCCAGCAGCTTGCGACAGGGGGGATATGGCTACACCTTC. This sequence encodes CASSLRQGGYGYTF.

V and J are TRBV4-1 and TRBJ1-2; the D gene is possibly TRBD1 (5 bases). Trimming removed 0 bases from V and 0 bases from J, with 8 bases in between. The V gene's germline CDR1 is MGHRA and CDR2 YSYEKL. CDR3 size: 15 residues. The DNA for the CDR3 is TGCGCCAGCAGCCAAGAAGGGGAGGCTAACTATGGCTACACCTTC. Translated: CASSQEGEANYGYTF.

This chain links TRBV28 with TRBJ2-7, with 7 bases lining up with TRBD1. Germline CDR1 is MDHEN and CDR2 is SYDVKM. J gave up 3 bases and V 3 bases, and 5 bases lay outside the gene matches. This CDR3 is 14 amino acids long. DNA for the CDR3: TGTGCCAGCAGTTTTTTACAGGGGCGCTACGAGCAGTACTTC. Translated, it gives CASSFLQGRYEQYF.